Below are 27 T cell receptor beta chains sequenced from a single sample in a study of T cell repertoires in cytomegalovirus infection. TCRdb ran MiXCR on the reads and lists one entry per CDR3 protein. The sample carries under 350,000 distinct CDR3 sequences, roughly a tenth recorded once. The sample comprised PBMCs. The receptors were sampled from a human donor in good health (CMV status not recorded). Some clones in this sample may be carry-over from other donors' samples.

This clonotype came up many times. The rearrangement uses TRBV28 and TRBJ1-5; 7 bases map to TRBD1. The germline CDR1 and CDR2 sequences are MDHEN and SYDVKM. Germline trimming cut 3 bases from V and 9 bases from J; bases unmatched to any gene: 11. CDR3 length: 15 residues. DNA of the CDR3: TGTGCCAGCAGTTTGCCCACAGGGGTGGGATCGCCCCAGCATTTT. Translated: CASSLPTGVGSPQHF. Using reference TRBV28 and TRBJ1-5 for the parts outside the CDR3, the full variable domain is DVKVTQSSRYLVKRTGEKVFLECVQDMDHENMFWYRQDPGLGLRLIYFSYDVKMKEKGDIPEGYSVSREKKERFSLILESASTNQTSMYLCASSLPTGVGSPQHFGDGTRLSIL.

This clonotype was seen ten or more times. J is TRBJ1-2 and V is TRBV9; no firm D call. This CDR3 contains 13 residues. Per the germline V gene, CDR1 is SGDLS and CDR2 is YYNGEE. Trimming shortened V by 0 bases and J by 1 base, and 4 bases separated the two germline ends. The CDR3 is CASSVDHNYGYTF. The CDR3 nucleotides read TGTGCCAGCAGCGTAGATCATAACTATGGCTACACCTTC.

The table lists this clonotype with many counts. V and J are TRBV28 and TRBJ2-2; no reliable D call. With 3 bases removed from V and 5 bases from J, the gap between germline ends came to 7 bases. In germline, CDR1 is MDHEN, CDR2 SYDVKM. The CDR3 is 13 residues long. CDR3 DNA: TGTGCCAGCAGTTTGACATTTACCGGGGAGCTGTTTTTT. Protein product: CASSLTFTGELFF.

This clonotype occurred a few times. The V and J genes are TRBV6-5 and TRBJ2-1; D ambiguous. Trimming pared 0 bases from V and 3 bases from J, leaving 12 bases between. CDR3 length equals 16 residues. CDR1 is MNHEY and CDR2 is SVGAGI in the germline V gene. For the CDR3, the DNA is TGTGCCAGCAGTTACTCCCTAACCGGGCACTACAATGAGCAGTTCTTC. It is translated as CASSYSLTGHYNEQFF.

This clonotype occurred many times. The chain recombines TRBV10-3 with TRBJ2-3, with D unresolved. V lost 4 bases and J lost 9, with 11 bases in between. The CDR3 extends over 12 amino acids. Per germline, CDR1 ENHRY and CDR2 SYGVKD. The CDR3 loop reads CAISVLLSTQYF. The CDR3 DNA reads TGTGCCATCAGTGTGCTGCTTTCCACGCAGTATTTT.

This clonotype was found many times. The V call is TRBV28, the J call TRBJ2-1; possibly TRBD1 for D (7 bases). Looked up from germline, CDR1 is MDHEN and CDR2 is SYDVKM. Trimming shortened V by 3 bases and J by 3 bases, and 21 bases separated the two germline ends. CDR3 length: 18 amino acids. The CDR3, as DNA: TGTGCCAGCAGTTTTTTGGGGGGTCCCGGGACAGACTACAATGAGCAGTTCTTC. Translation gives CASSFLGGPGTDYNEQFF.

This clonotype occurred a few times. The V and J genes are TRBV28 and TRBJ1-1; a possible D gene is TRBD1 (5 bases). V was pared by 7 bases and J by 1 base, with 16 bases between. Germline V gene data show CDR1 as MDHEN and CDR2 as SYDVKM. This CDR3 spans 15 amino acids. The CDR3 nucleotides are TGTGCCAGCACCTCTCCAGCTGGGGGGAACACTGAAGCTTTCTTT. Translation gives CASTSPAGGNTEAFF.

Ten or more counts support this clonotype. The V call is TRBV4-1, the J call TRBJ2-6, with D perhaps TRBD1 or TRBD2 (5 bases each). Trimming took 4 bases from V and 4 from J, leaving 14 bases between them. Germline loops: CDR1 MGHRA, CDR2 YSYEKL. There are 16 residues in the CDR3. DNA for the CDR3: TGCGCCAGCAGCCCGTCAGGGCCGGGGGGGGCCAACGTCCTGACTTTC. This translates into CASSPSGPGGANVLTF.

There are a few counts of this clonotype. The V gene is TRBV18, the J gene TRBJ1-1; the D gene is possibly TRBD1 (6 bases). V was shortened by 0 bases and J by 4 bases, with 24 bases between the two germline ends. Germline lookup yields CDR1 KGHSH and CDR2 LQKENI. This CDR3 spans 19 amino acids. CDR3 sequence: CASSPPTMAGAIRGTEAFF. The CDR3 DNA reads TGTGCCAGCTCACCACCGACTATGGCAGGGGCCATAAGGGGCACTGAAGCTTTCTTT.

The table lists this clonotype with a few counts. The CDR3 region is CSSKDGRNYGYTF. In DNA form, the CDR3 reads TGCAGTTCCAAGGACGGCCGGAACTATGGCTACACCTTC. The chain combines TRBV20-1 with TRBJ1-2, with D unresolved. V lost 8 bases and J lost 2, with 15 bases in between. The CDR3 totals 13 residues. The germline V gene has CDR1 DFQATT and CDR2 SNEGSKA (reference sequence).

J is TRBJ2-3 and V is TRBV12-3 or TRBV12-4; D call uncertain. The length of the CDR3 is 12 residues. V was cut by 5 bases and J by 9 bases, with 12 bases left in between. CDR3 DNA: TGTGCCAGCAGTCTCATATTGGAAACGCAGTATTTT. It codes for CASSLILETQYF.

This clonotype was picked up many times. The J gene is TRBJ1-1, the V gene TRBV6-2 or TRBV6-3; 8 bases are a match to TRBD1. V shed 2 bases, J shed 5 bases, and the junction held 16 bases outside the gene matches. Germline-derived CDR1 and CDR2 are MNHEY and SVGEGT. The CDR3 is made up of 18 amino acids. DNA of the CDR3: TGTGCCAGCAGTTACGGTTTGCAGGGGGCATTGATGAGGACTGAAGCTTTCTTT. Translating it yields CASSYGLQGALMRTEAFF.

This clonotype was seen ten or more times. The chain links TRBV6-6 to TRBJ2-1, with TRBD2 matching 9 bases. The CDR3 length is 17 residues. Germline CDR1 and CDR2: MNHNY and SVGAGI (reference sequence). J was trimmed by 4 bases and V by 0 bases; bases with no gene match: 7. Here the CDR3 reads CASSYSSPSGVYNEQFF. The CDR3 DNA sequence: TGTGCCAGCAGTTACTCGTCGCCTAGCGGGGTGTACAATGAGCAGTTCTTC.

Many counts were recorded for this clonotype. V usage is TRBV7-9 and J usage is TRBJ2-1; D is tentatively TRBD1 or TRBD2 (6 bases each). Trimming removed 5 bases from V and 9 bases from J, with 17 bases in between. The CDR3 is 14 residues long. CDR1 and CDR2 from the germline V gene are SEHNR and FQNEAQ (reference sequence). This CDR3 is CASSPVGGHGEQFF. CDR3 DNA sequence: TGTGCCAGCAGCCCAGTTGGGGGGCACGGTGAGCAGTTCTTC.

The sample holds a few counts of this clonotype. The rearrangement uses TRBV7-9 and TRBJ2-4; 9 bases line up with TRBD1. CDR1 and CDR2 (germline): SEHNR, FQNEAQ (reference sequence). CDR3 length equals 15 residues. V trimming: 3 bases; J trimming: 8 bases; junction bases outside the gene matches: 8. In DNA, the CDR3 is TGTGCCAGCAGCTTTACAGGGGGCGCGGCGGACATTCAGTACTTC. Its protein product is CASSFTGGAADIQYF.

The V and J genes are TRBV12-3 or TRBV12-4 and TRBJ1-5; D not resolved. V was shortened by 6 bases and J by 7 bases, with 13 bases between the two germline ends. The length of the CDR3 is 13 residues. CDR3: CASRRGSEQPQHF. The CDR3 nucleotides are TGTGCCAGCAGAAGAGGGAGTGAGCAGCCCCAGCATTTT.

The CDR3 DNA sequence: TGCAGTGCTAGATCAGGACACACTTCCTCCCGCTATGGCTACACCTTC. It is translated as CSARSGHTSSRYGYTF. The chain joins TRBV20-1 to TRBJ1-2, with D possibly being TRBD1 (5 bases). The CDR3 runs 16 residues. The V end lost 2 bases, the J end lost 4 bases, and 20 bases lay between the germline ends. CDR1 and CDR2 (germline): DFQATT, SNEGSKA (reference sequence).

At least ten counts were recorded for this clonotype. The chain is built from TRBV20-1 and TRBJ1-1; D perhaps matches TRBD1 (6 bases). The V end lost 2 bases, the J end lost 0 bases, and 10 bases lay between the germline ends. CDR1 is DFQATT and CDR2 is SNEGSKA in the germline V gene (reference sequence). CDR3 length: 14 amino acids. The CDR3 here is CSARRQEMNTEAFF. The DNA of the CDR3 is TGCAGTGCTAGAAGACAGGAGATGAACACTGAAGCTTTCTTT.

The chain is built from TRBV12-3 or TRBV12-4 and TRBJ2-1; TRBD2 might be the D (5 bases). V lost 8 bases and J 7 bases, leaving 12 bases between the germline ends. The CDR3 runs 12 residues. DNA of the CDR3: TGTGCCAGCTCTAGAGCGGTGAATGAGCAGTTCTTC. It is translated as CASSRAVNEQFF.

This clonotype was observed many times. The CDR3 region has the DNA TGTGCCAGCAGCCCCCTTCCCGGGACTCAAATTAGCACAGATACGCAGTATTTT. This encodes CASSPLPGTQISTDTQYF. The chain uses TRBV7-2 and TRBJ2-3, with TRBD2 as a possible D gene (6 bases). The CDR3 has 18 residues. The V end lost 5 bases, the J end lost 0 bases, and 21 bases lay between the germline ends. Looked up from germline, CDR1 is SGHTA and CDR2 is FQGNSA.

This clonotype was detected ten times or more. The chain has TRBV6-2 or TRBV6-3 and TRBJ1-1, with D perhaps matching TRBD1 (6 bases). Germline V CDR1 and CDR2: MNHEY, SVGEGT. The germline V and J ends were trimmed by 6 bases and 7 bases, with 15 bases remaining between them. The CDR3 covers 13 residues. The DNA for the CDR3 is TGTGCCAGCAGGGCCGGTGGACAGATTGAAGCTTTCTTT. Residues: CASRAGGQIEAFF.

Ten or more counts support this clonotype. V and J are TRBV4-1 and TRBJ2-7; 7 bases map to TRBD1. The CDR3 covers 16 residues. The V gene end was trimmed by 1 base and the J gene end by 5 bases; junction bases not matched to a gene: 11. Looked up from germline, CDR1 is MGHRA and CDR2 is YSYEKL. The CDR3 sequence is CASSQVPRGQAHEQYF. CDR3 coding DNA: TGCGCCAGCAGCCAAGTACCGCGCGGACAGGCCCACGAGCAGTACTTC.

There are many counts of this clonotype. The genes are TRBV7-2 and TRBJ1-5; D unclear. Germline-derived CDR1 and CDR2 are SGHTA and FQGNSA. Trimming took off 1 base at V and 0 bases at J, with 16 bases between the two ends. This CDR3 comprises 18 residues. CDR3 in DNA: TGTGCCAGCAGCTTAGGACGCGCCAGCACTTATAGCAATCAGCCCCAGCATTTT. It encodes CASSLGRASTYSNQPQHF.

This clonotype appeared many times. This rearrangement joins TRBV7-9 to TRBJ1-2; D gene uncertain. The CDR3 is 14 amino acids. CDR1 and CDR2 (germline): SEHNR, FQNEAQ (reference sequence). The V gene lost 1 base and the J gene lost 4 bases, with 10 bases spanning the gap. The CDR3 nucleotides are TGTGCCAGCAGCTTAGGCGGCAGCTTCTATGGCTACACCTTC. This gives the protein CASSLGGSFYGYTF.

This clonotype was seen at least ten times. The chain recombines TRBV7-9 with TRBJ2-1; 8 bases are shared with TRBD1. The CDR3 runs to 15 residues. In germline, CDR1 is SEHNR, CDR2 FQNEAQ (reference sequence). J was trimmed by 5 bases and V by 6 bases; bases with no gene match: 9. The CDR3 loop reads CASSPRDRFNNEQFF. In DNA, the CDR3 is TGTGCCAGCAGTCCCCGGGACAGGTTTAACAATGAGCAGTTCTTC.

The chain employs TRBV5-5 and TRBJ1-2; the match to TRBD1 covers 7 bases. In germline, CDR1 is SGHKS, CDR2 YYEKEE (reference sequence). Trimming at V came to 0 bases and at J to 4 bases, leaving 6 bases not matched to a gene. This CDR3 spans 15 amino acids. CDR3 DNA sequence: TGTGCCAGCAGCTTGGAGGGGGCGACGGGCTATGGCTACACCTTC. Its protein is CASSLEGATGYGYTF.

This clonotype was detected ten times or more. V usage is TRBV7-8 and J usage is TRBJ2-1; weak D call: TRBD1 (5 bases). The CDR3 covers 14 residues. V was clipped by 2 bases and J by 9 bases, with 14 bases between them. Germline lookup yields CDR1 SGHVS and CDR2 FQNEAQ. The CDR3 loop reads CASSLKGLMVEQFF. CDR3 coding DNA: TGTGCCAGCAGCTTAAAGGGGTTAATGGTTGAGCAGTTCTTC.